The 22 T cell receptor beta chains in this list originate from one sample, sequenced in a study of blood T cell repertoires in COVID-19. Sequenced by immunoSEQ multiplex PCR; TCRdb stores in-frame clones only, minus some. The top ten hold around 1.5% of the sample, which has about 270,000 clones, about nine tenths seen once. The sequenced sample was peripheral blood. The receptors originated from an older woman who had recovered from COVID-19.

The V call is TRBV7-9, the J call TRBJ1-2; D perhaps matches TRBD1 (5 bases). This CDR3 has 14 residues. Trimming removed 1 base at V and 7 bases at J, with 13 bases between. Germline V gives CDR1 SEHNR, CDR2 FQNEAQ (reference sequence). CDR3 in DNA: TGTGCCAGCAGCTTAGTGTTAGGGGTACGTGGCTACACCTTC. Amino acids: CASSLVLGVRGYTF. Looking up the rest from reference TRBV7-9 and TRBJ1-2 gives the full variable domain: DTGVSQNPRHKITKRGQNVTFRCDPISEHNRLYWYRQTLGQGPEFLTYFQNEAQLEKSRLLSDRFSAERPKGSFSTLEIQRTEQGDSAMYLCASSLVLGVRGYTFGSGTRLTVV.

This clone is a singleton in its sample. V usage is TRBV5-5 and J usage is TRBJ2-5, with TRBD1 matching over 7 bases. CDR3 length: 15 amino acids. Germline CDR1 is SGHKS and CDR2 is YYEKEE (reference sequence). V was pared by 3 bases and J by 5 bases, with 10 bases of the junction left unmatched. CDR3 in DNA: TGTGCCAGCAGCTCTGAGACAGGGTTTTCGGAGACCCAGTACTTC. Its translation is CASSSETGFSETQYF. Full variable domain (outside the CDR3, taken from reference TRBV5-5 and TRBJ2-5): DAGVTQSPTHLIKTRGQQVTLRCSPISGHKSVSWYQQVLGQGPQFIFQYYEKEERGRGNFPDRFSARQFPNYSSELNVNALLLGDSALYLCASSSETGFSETQYFGPGTRLLVL.

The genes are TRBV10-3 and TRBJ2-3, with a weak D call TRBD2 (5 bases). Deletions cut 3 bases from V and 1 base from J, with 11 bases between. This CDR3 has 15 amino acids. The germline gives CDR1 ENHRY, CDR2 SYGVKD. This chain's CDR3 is CAISEEGWGTDTQYF. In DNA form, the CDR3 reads TGTGCCATCAGTGAAGAGGGATGGGGCACAGATACGCAGTATTTT.

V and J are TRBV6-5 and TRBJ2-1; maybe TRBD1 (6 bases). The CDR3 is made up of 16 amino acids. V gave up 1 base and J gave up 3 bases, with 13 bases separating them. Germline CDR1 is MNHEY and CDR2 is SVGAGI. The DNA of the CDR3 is TGTGCCAGCAGTTACTTTGGGGACACGGACTACAATGAGCAGTTCTTC. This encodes CASSYFGDTDYNEQFF.

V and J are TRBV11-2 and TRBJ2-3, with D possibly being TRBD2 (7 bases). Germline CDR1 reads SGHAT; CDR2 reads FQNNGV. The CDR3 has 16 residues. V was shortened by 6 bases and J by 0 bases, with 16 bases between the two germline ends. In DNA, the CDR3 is TGTGCCAGCAGTTCCGTGCGGGGGCCTAGCACAGATACGCAGTATTTT. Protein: CASSSVRGPSTDTQYF.

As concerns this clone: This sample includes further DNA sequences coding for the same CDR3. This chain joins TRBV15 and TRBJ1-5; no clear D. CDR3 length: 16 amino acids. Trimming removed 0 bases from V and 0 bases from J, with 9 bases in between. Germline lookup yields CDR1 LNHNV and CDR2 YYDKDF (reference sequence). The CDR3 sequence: CATSRDRGNSNQPQHF. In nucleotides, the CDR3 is TGTGCCACCAGCAGAGATCGGGGTAATAGCAATCAGCCCCAGCATTTT. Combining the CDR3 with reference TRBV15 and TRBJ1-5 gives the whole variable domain DAMVIQNPRYQVTQFGKPVTLSCSQTLNHNVMYWYQQKSSQAPKLLFHYYDKDFNNEADTPDNFQSRRPNTSFCFLDIRSPGLGDTAMYLCATSRDRGNSNQPQHFGDGTRLSIL.

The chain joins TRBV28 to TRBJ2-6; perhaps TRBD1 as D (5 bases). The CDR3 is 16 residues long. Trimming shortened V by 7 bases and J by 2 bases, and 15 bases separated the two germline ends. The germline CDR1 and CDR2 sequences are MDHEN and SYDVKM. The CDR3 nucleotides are TGTGCCAGCAACGAAGGGGTTTGGGCTGGGGCCAACGTCCTGACTTTC. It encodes CASNEGVWAGANVLTF.

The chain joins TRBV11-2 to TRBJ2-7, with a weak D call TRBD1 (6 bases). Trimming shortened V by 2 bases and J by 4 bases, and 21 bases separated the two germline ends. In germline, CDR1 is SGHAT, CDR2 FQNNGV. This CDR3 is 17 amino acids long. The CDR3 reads CASSLFLRGTSVYEQYF. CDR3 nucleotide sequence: TGTGCCAGCAGCTTATTTCTCCGAGGGACATCTGTTTACGAGCAGTACTTC.

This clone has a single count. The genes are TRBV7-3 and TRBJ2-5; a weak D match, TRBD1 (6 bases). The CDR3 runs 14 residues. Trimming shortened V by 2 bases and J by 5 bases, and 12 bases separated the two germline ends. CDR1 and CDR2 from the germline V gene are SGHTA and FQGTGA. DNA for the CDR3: TGTGCCAGCAGCTTAGAAGGGGGTCGGGAGACCCAGTACTTC. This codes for CASSLEGGRETQYF.

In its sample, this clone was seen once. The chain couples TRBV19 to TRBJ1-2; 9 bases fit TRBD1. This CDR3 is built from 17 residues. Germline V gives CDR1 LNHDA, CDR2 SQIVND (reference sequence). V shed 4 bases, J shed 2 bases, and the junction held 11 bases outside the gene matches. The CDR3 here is CASSTPGQGNLNYGYTF. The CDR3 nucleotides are TGTGCCAGTAGTACCCCGGGACAGGGCAATTTAAACTATGGCTACACCTTC.

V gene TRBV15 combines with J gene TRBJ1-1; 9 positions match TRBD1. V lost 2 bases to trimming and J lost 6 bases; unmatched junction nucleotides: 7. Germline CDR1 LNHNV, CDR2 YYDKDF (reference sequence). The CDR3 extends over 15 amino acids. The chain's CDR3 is CATSRKTGGNAEAFF. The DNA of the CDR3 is TGTGCCACCAGCAGAAAAACAGGGGGCAACGCTGAAGCTTTCTTT.

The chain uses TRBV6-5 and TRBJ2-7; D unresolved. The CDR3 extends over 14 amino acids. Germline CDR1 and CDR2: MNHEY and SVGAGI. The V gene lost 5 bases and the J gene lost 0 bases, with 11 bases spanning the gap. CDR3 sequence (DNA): TGTGCCAGCAGTCCACTAAGGAGCTCCTACGAGCAGTACTTC. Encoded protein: CASSPLRSSYEQYF.

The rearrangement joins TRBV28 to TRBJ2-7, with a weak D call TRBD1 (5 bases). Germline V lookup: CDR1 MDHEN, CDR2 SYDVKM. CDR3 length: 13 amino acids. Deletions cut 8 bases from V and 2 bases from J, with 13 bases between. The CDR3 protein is CASSVQGTYEQYF. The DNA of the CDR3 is TGTGCCAGCTCCGTCCAGGGAACCTACGAGCAGTACTTC.

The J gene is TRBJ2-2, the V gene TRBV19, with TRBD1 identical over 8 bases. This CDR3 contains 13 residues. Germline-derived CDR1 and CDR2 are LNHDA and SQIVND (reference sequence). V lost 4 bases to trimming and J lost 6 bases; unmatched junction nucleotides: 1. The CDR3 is CASSTTGAGELFF. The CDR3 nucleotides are TGTGCCAGTAGTACGACAGGGGCCGGGGAGCTGTTTTTT.

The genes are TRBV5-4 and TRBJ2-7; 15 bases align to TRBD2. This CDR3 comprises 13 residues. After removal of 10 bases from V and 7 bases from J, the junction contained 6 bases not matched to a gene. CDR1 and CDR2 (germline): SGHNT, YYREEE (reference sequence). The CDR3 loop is CASGLAGGSEQYF. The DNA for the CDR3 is TGTGCCTCGGGACTAGCGGGGGGTAGTGAGCAGTACTTC.

The CDR3, as DNA: TGTGCCAGCACCCCCACCGGGACAGGAGGCAATCAGCCCCAGCATTTT. Translation gives CASTPTGTGGNQPQHF. The V call is TRBV16, the J call TRBJ1-5; TRBD1 agrees at 8 bases. The V segment lost 7 bases and the J segment 2 bases; nucleotides outside the gene matches: 10. The CDR3 has 16 residues. CDR1 is KGHSY, CDR2 FQNENV, per germline.

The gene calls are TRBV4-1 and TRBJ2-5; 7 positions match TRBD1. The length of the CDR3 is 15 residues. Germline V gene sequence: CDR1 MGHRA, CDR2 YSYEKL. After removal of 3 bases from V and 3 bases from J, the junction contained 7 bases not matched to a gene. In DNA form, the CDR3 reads TGCGCCAGCAGCCACGGGGACAGAGACAAAGAGACCCAGTACTTC. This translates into CASSHGDRDKETQYF.

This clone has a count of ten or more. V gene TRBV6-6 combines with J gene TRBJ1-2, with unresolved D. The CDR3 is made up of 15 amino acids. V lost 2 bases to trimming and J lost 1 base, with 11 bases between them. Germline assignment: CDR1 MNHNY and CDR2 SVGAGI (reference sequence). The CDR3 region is CASSYPDRGNYGYTF. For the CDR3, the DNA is TGTGCCAGCAGTTACCCGGACCGGGGTAACTATGGCTACACCTTC.

The CDR3 here is CASSQLGTGDSPLHF. The CDR3 nucleotides read TGTGCCAGCAGCCAACTCGGGACAGGCGATTCACCCCTCCACTTT. V gene TRBV3-1 (or the pseudogene TRBV3-2) combines with J gene TRBJ1-6; 8 bases match TRBD1. The CDR3 consists of 15 residues. Losses at the gene ends were 2 bases for V and 8 bases for J; bases not matched to a gene: 5. Germline V gene lookup returns CDR1 LGHDT and CDR2 YNNKEL (reference sequence).

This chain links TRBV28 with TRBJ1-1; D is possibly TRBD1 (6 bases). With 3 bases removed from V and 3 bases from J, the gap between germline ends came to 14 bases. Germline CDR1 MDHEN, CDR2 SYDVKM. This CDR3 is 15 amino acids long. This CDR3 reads CASSFQGRMDTEAFF. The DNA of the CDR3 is TGTGCCAGCAGTTTCCAGGGGCGGATGGACACTGAAGCTTTCTTT.

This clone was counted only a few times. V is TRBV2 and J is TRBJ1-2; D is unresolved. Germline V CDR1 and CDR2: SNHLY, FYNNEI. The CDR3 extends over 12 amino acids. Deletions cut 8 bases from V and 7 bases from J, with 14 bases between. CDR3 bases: TGTGCCAGCTCCCGGGAGGCTTTTGGCTACACCTTC. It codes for CASSREAFGYTF.

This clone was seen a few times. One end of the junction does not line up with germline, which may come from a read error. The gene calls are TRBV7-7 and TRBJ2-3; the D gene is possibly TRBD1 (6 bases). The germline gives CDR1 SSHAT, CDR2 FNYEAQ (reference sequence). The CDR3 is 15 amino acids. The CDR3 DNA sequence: TGTGCTAGCAGCTTAGGGGTGGGGGCAGGAGATACGCAGTATTTT. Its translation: CASSLGVGAGDTQYF.